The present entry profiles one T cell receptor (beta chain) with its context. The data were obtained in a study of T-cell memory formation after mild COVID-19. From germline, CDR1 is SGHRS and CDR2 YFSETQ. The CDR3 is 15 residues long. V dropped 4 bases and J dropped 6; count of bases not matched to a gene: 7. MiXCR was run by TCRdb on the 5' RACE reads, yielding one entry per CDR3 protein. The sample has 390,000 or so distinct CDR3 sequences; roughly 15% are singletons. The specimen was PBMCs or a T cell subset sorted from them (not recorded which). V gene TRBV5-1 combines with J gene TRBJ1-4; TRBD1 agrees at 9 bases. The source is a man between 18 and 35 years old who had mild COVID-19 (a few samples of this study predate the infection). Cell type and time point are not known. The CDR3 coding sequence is TGCGCCAGCAGCCCAGGGGACAGGGCGGATGAAAAACTGTTTTTT. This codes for CASSPGDRADEKLFF.